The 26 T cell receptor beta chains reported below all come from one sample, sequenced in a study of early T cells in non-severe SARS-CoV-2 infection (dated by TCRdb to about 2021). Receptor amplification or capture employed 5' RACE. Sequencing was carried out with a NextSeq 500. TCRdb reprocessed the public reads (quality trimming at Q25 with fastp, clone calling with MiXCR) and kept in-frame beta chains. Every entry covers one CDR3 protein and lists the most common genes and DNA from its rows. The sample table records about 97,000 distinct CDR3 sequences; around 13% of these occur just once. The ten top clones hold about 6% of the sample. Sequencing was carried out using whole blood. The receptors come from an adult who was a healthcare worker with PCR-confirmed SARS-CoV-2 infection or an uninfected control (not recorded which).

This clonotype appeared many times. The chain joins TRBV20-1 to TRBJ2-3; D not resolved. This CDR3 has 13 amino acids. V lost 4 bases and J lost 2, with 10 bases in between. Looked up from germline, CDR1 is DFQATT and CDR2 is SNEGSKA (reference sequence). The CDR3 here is CSATAISTDTQYF. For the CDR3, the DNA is TGCAGTGCTACCGCGATTTCCACAGATACGCAGTATTTT.

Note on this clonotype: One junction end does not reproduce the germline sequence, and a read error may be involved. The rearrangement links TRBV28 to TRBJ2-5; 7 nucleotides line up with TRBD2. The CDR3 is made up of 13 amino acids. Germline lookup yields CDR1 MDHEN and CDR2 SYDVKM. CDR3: CASSEGRENTRYF. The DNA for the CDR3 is TGTGCCAGCAGTGAGGGGAGGGAAAATACCCGGTACTTC.

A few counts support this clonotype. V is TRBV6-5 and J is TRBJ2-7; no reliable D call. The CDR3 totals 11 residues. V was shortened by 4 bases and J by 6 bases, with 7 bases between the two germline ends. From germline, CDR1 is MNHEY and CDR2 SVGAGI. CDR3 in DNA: TGTGCCAGCAGTTCACCAGGCGAGCAGTACTTC. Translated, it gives CASSSPGEQYF.

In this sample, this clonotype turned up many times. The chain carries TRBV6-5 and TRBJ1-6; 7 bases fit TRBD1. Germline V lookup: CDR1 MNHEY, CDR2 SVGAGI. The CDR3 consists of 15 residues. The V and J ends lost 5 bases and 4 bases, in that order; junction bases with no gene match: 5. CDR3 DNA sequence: TGTGCCAGCAGTCGAGGGACAGCTTATAATTCACCCCTCCACTTT. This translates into CASSRGTAYNSPLHF.

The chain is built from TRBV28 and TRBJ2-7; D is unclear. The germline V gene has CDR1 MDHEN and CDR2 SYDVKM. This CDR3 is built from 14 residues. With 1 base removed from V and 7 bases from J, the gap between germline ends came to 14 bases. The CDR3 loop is CASSLLGATREQYF. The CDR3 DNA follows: TGTGCCAGCAGTTTATTAGGCGCAACTCGTGAGCAGTACTTC.

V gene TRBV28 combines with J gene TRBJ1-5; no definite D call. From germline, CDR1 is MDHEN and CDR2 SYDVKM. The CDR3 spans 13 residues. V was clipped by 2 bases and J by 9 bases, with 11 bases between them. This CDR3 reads CASSLTVVSPQHF. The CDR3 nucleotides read TGTGCCAGCAGTTTAACGGTGGTGTCGCCCCAGCATTTT.

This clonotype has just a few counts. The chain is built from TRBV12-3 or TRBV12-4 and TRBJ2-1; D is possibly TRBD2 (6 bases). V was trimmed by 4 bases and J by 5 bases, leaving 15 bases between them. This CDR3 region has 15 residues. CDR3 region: CASSYPDYLNNEQFF. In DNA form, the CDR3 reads TGTGCCAGCAGTTATCCGGACTACCTAAACAATGAGCAGTTCTTC.

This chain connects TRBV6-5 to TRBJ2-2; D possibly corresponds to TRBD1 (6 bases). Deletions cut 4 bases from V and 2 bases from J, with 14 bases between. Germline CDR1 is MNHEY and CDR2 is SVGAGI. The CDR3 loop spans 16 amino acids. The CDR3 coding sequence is TGTGCCAGCAGTTTACTCCCGGGACACAACACCGGGGAGCTGTTTTTT. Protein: CASSLLPGHNTGELFF.

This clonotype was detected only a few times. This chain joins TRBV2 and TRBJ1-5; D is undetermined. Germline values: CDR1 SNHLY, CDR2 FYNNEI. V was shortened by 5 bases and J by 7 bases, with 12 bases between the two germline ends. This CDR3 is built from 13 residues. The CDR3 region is CASSPQAGQPQHF. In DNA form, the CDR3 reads TGTGCCAGCAGTCCCCAGGCCGGCCAGCCCCAGCATTTT.

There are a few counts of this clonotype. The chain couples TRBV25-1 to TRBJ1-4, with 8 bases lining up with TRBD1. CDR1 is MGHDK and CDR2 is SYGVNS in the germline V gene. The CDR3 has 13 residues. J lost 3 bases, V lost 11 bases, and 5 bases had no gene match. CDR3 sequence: CASSTGANEKLFF. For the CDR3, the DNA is TGTGCCTCATCGACAGGGGCTAATGAAAAACTGTTTTTT.

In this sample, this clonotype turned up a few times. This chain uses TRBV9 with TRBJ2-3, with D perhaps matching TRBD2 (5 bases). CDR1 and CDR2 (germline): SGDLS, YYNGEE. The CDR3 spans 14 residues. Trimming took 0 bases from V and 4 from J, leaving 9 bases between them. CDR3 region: CASSVASRADTQYF. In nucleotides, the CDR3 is TGTGCCAGCAGCGTAGCTAGCCGAGCAGATACGCAGTATTTT.

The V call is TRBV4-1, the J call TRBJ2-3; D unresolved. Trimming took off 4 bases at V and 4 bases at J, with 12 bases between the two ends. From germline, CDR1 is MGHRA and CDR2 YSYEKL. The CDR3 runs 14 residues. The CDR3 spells CASSPRFYPDTQYF. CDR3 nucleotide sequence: TGCGCCAGCAGCCCCCGATTTTACCCAGATACGCAGTATTTT.

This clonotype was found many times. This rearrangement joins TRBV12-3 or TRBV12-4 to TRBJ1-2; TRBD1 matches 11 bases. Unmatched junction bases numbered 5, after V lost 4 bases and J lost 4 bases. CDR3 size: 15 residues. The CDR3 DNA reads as TGTGCCAGCAGTTCATCGGGACAGGGGGGCTATGGCTACACCTTC. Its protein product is CASSSSGQGGYGYTF.

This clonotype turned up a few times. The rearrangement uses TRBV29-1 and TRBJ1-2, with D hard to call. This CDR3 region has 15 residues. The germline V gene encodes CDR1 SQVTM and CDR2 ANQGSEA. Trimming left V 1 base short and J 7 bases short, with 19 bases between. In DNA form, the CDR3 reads TGCAGCGTTGAAGGAGACGGAATTCGTCGGCGTGGCTACACCTTC. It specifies CSVEGDGIRRRGYTF.

Here the CDR3 DNA reads TGTGCCAGCAGTTGGGATTTCTACGAGCAGTACTTC. It codes for CASSWDFYEQYF. V is TRBV7-8 and J is TRBJ2-7; D remains unclear. This CDR3 spans 12 amino acids. V lost 6 bases and J lost 3, with 9 bases in between. CDR1 is SGHVS, CDR2 FQNEAQ, per germline.

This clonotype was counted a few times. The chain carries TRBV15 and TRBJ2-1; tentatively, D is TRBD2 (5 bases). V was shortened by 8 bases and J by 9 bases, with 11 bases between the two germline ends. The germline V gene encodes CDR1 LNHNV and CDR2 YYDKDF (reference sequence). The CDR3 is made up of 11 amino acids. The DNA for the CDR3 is TGTGCCACCTCTGACTATGGTGAGCAGTTCTTC. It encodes CATSDYGEQFF.

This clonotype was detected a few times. The DNA for the CDR3 is TGTGCCAGCACCTCAAGGGCCCTCAATGAGCAGTTCTTC. This sequence encodes CASTSRALNEQFF. V gene TRBV28 combines with J gene TRBJ2-1; the D is unclear. CDR3 length equals 13 residues. Germline V gene data show CDR1 as MDHEN and CDR2 as SYDVKM. Trimming cost V 7 bases and J 6 bases, with 13 bases left between them. Full variable domain (outside the CDR3, taken from reference TRBV28 and TRBJ2-1): DVKVTQSSRYLVKRTGEKVFLECVQDMDHENMFWYRQDPGLGLRLIYFSYDVKMKEKGDIPEGYSVSREKKERFSLILESASTNQTSMYLCASTSRALNEQFFGPGTRLTVL.

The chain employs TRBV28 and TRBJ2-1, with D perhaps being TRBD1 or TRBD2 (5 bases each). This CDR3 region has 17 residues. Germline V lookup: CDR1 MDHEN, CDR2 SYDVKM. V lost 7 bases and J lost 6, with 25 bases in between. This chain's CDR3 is CASKIVGGSHGGNEQFF. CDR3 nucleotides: TGTGCCAGCAAAATCGTTGGCGGCTCTCATGGGGGCAATGAGCAGTTCTTC.

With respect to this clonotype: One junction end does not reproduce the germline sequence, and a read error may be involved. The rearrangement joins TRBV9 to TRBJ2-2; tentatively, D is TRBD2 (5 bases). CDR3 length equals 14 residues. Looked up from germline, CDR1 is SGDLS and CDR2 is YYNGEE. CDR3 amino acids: CASTAYHGTGELFF. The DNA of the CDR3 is TGTGCCAGCACCGCTTATCACGGTACCGGGGAGCTTTTTTTT.

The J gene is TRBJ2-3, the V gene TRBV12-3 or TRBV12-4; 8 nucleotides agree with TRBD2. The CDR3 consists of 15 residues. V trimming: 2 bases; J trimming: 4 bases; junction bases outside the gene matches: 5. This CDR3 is CASSLTSGQADTQYF. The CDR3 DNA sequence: TGTGCCAGCAGTTTAACTAGCGGCCAAGCAGATACGCAGTATTTT.

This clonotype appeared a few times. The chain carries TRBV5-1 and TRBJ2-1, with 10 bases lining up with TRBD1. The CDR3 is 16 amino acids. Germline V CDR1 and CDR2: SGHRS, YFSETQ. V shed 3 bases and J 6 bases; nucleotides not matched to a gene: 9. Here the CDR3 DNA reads TGCGCCAGCAGCTGGGCGACCGGGACAGGGGTCAATGAGCAGTTCTTC. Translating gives CASSWATGTGVNEQFF.

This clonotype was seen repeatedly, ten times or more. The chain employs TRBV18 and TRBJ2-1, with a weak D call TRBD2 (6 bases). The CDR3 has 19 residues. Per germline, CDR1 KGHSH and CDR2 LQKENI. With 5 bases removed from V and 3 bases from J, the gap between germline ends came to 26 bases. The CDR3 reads CASSIIGGTRHSLYNEQFF. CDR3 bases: TGTGCCAGCTCAATTATAGGCGGGACCCGCCACTCACTCTACAATGAGCAGTTCTTC.

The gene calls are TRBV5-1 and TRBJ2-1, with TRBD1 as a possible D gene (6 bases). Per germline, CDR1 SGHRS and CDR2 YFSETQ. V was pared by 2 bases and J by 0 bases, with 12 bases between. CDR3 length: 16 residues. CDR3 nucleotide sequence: TGCGCCAGCAGCTTAGGGACATCCAGCTCCTACAATGAGCAGTTCTTC. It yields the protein CASSLGTSSSYNEQFF. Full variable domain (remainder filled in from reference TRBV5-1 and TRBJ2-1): KAGVTQTPRYLIKTRGQQVTLSCSPISGHRSVSWYQQTPGQGLQFLFEYFSETQRNKGNFPGRFSGRQFSNSRSEMNVSTLELGDSALYLCASSLGTSSSYNEQFFGPGTRLTVL.

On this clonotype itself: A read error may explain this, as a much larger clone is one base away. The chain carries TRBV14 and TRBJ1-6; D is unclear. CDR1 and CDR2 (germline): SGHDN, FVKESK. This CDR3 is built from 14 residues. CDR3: CASSQGREYSPHHF. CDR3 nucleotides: TGTGCCAGCAGCCAAGGGAGAGAGTATTCACCCCACCACTTT.

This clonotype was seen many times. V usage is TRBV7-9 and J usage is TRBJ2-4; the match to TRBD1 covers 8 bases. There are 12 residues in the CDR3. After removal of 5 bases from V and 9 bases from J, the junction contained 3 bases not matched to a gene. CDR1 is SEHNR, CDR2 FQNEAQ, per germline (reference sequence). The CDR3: CASSDGQGIQYF. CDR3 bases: TGTGCCAGCAGCGACGGACAGGGCATTCAGTACTTC.

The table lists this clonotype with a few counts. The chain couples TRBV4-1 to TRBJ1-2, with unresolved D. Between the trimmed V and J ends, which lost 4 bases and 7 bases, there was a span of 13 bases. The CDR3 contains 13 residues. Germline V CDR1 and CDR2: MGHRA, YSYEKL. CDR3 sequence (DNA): TGCGCCAGCAGCCTGATCTGGGCGGGTGGCTACACCTTC. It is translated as CASSLIWAGGYTF.